This TCR beta chain emerged from a study of cytomegalovirus exposure and HLA in healthy donors (TCRdb year 2017). With respect to the entire study: In an earlier analysis of 587 of the donors, 276 Gb of sequence data and 120 million or so unique TCR beta sequences from 180 million or so T cells were reported. An early release that covered about 600 HLA-typed donors contained 250 to 350 gigabases of sequencing data and around 85 million unique TCR sequences. Among the roughly 380 genotyped donors, 75% to 90% belonged to the genetic ancestry cluster associated with self-reported Caucasian donors. The study aimed to test whether signatures of past pathogen exposure could be identified by cataloging public T cell receptors. The T cell repertoires of some 670 subjects were profiled by immunosequencing and related to cytomegalovirus serostatus. A separate validation cohort of about 110 different subjects was used in addition to the approximately 700-subject first cohort. High-throughput TCR immunosequencing, statistical association of individual TCRs with disease status, and machine learning were combined to predict cytomegalovirus infection status. A later analysis re-examined previously published TCR beta repertoires from several hundred donors and added high-resolution HLA genotyping to investigate patterns of TCR occurrence. In the later analysis, no new phenotypic data were used to find candidate immune exposures; instead, reliance was placed on TCR beta sequences and their occurrence across donors. An earlier analysis of more than 450 of the donors used high-throughput TCR beta sequencing to judge whether each TCR beta V gene segment behaved as functional or pseudogenic. Donor age, sex, ethnicity and CMV serostatus were collected together with the repertoire data. In a later genetic analysis, genome-wide SNP genotypes for about 55% of the 666 donors were used, and that subset was treated as a discovery cohort. All discovery cohort repertoires had been generated on a single sequencing platform. HLA typing covered class I and class II loci at four-digit resolution. The number of typed donors differed by locus: roughly 629-640 for A, B, C, DRB1 and DQB1; roughly 510 for DQA1; 600 to 610 for DPA1; and about 450 for DPB1. Because of strong linkage in the cohort, a few DR-DQ haplotypes were treated as single units for association and clustering. Among almost 400 genotyped donors of the cohort, an average of around 240,000 unique TCR beta nucleotide sequences were sequenced per donor, roughly 20% of them non-productive. Overall study results and their limits: The classifier was reported to diagnose cytomegalovirus status with high specificity and sensitivity in both the original cohort and the validation cohort. According to a later analysis, TCR association rates differed among HLA loci, with DRB1 alleles showing the most associated TCRs and HLA-C alleles showing the fewest. Broadly in line with IMGT annotations, most TCR beta V segments showed up in productive rearrangements about 87% or about 30% of the time in an earlier analysis of 450 to 750 of the donors. Three of the identified cytomegalovirus-associated TCR beta chains were confirmed in vitro to be specific for cytomegalovirus antigens. Strong co-occurrence of HLA alleles, especially DR and DQ, made assigning TCR associations to individual alleles difficult. A later analysis found that HLA-associated TCR beta chains were more clonally expanded and had lower generation probabilities than equally common non-associated chains. The study gave a list of some 150 TCR beta chains associated with cytomegalovirus. The authors suggested that the approach could potentially be extended to other disease states and immunological phenotypes. In a later analysis, several top co-occurrence clusters were reported to appear linked to parvovirus B19, influenza, CMV and Epstein-Barr virus. V-gene and J-gene trimming of TCR beta chains was associated with a missense DCLRE1C variant in a later genetic analysis, and the association was replicated in an independent cohort. For the cohort, immune exposure information was limited to CMV serostatus. Because the 87-base-pair reads could not distinguish some IMGT-functional V segments, including TRBV6-2 and TRBV6-3, those segments were excluded. Compared with the roughly 700-donor mean, donors in an Asian-associated ancestry cluster had fewer N-insertions in productive TCRs, according to a later genetic analysis. The sequencing pipeline was judged likely to have produced a cluster of highly shared sequence variants as a technical artifact. A further reported finding was that TCR beta sequences accurately predicted the HLA-A and HLA-B alleles for most subjects in the first cohort. Across donors, most TCR sequences were observed very rarely, whereas some public TCRs were present in many individuals. The earlier analysis of fewer than 750 of the donors excluded fewer than 20 rarely observed V segments, including chromosome 9 orphons, because counts were too low. Because some donors lacked HLA typing at each locus, the association tests relied only on the typed subset. In a later analysis, some 18,000 TCR beta sequences were associated with specific HLA alleles at a false discovery rate of 0.05. In a later analysis, most CMV-associated TCR beta chains were found to appear HLA-restricted, with HLA associations seemingly driven largely by CMV exposure. Presence/absence analyses assumed roughly uniform sequencing depth across donors, an assumption that may not hold. This cohort had only TCR beta chains sequenced, and the lack of alpha or paired-chain data limited which features could be detected. Linkage disequilibrium might explain the correlated functional status among segregating V segments, but an unknown experimental factor could not be excluded.

Library generation was performed with the immunoSEQ multiplex PCR assay. The multiplex PCR relied on a mix of 60 forward primers for TCR Vbeta segments and 13 reverse primers for TCR Jbeta segments. The CDR3 region of rearranged TCR beta genes was amplified from genomic DNA by a multiplex PCR assay. The amplified TCR beta libraries were sequenced on the Illumina HiSeq System as 87-base-pair reads. Per the original workflow: A later analysis counted 75 million to 100 million unique TCR beta chains across the 666 repertoires, and 9 million to 14 million of these chains were shared by at least two donors. Raw reads were error-corrected and collapsed into unique sequences by a nearest-neighbor algorithm in which closely related sequences were merged to remove PCR and sequencing errors. Alignment of CDR3 sequences to IMGT reference sequences was used to assign V, D and J gene segments. For a sequence to be retained, a match of at least six nucleotides was required to both a V gene segment and a J gene segment. A rearrangement counted as productive if the CDR3 had no stop codons and remained in frame with V and J, and every other rearrangement counted as non-productive. CDR3 was defined according to IMGT convention as the region running from the second conserved V-encoded cysteine to the conserved J-encoded phenylalanine. The earlier analysis of 450 to 750 of the donors excluded any sequence lacking an unambiguous match to a single V gene segment. In an earlier analysis of approximately 500 of the donors, a V segment was called functional when productive rearrangements were above 56.7%, and segregating when the standard deviation between donors exceeded 5%. To diagnose cytomegalovirus status from the catalog of TCR beta chain sequences, a statistical classification framework was built. A later analysis assigned V and J genes by comparing TCR nucleotide sequences with IMGT/GENE-DB human TR gene sequences. The TCRdist pipeline was used in a later analysis to assign CDR3 sequences and most-parsimonious VDJ recombination scenarios. A later analysis defined each TCR beta chain by its CDR3 amino acid sequence plus V-gene family, and excluded reads lacking a unique V-gene family. To address suspected cross-contamination and a sequencing artifact, a later analysis removed a few hundred highly shared, low-generation-probability nucleotide sequences. A later analysis calculated a clonal expansion index for each public chain from normalized within-repertoire ranks of inferred template counts. In a later analysis, generation probabilities were computed using a VDJ recombination model fitted to out-of-frame rearrangements, and the results were checked against IGoR. In a later analysis, TCR-TCR, TCR-HLA and TCR-CMV co-occurrence was scored with hypergeometric tests, and a repertoire-size bias correction was applied to TCR pairs. In a later analysis, false discovery rates were estimated by permuting HLA or CMV assignments 20 times. In a later analysis, co-occurring TCRs were grouped using DBSCAN, and TCRdist sequence similarity was added for clustering within HLA-allele-positive subsets. Repertoires with fewer than 30,000 or more than 120,000 public chains, plus five repertoires with anomalous nucleotide sharing, were excluded from co-occurrence clustering. TCRdb retrieved this table from immuneACCESS and kept in-frame rearrangements only. Not all clones are present; in checked studies, unresolved V genes account for under half, and no reason is known for the remainder. The V and J calls and clone size come from that table; D and trimming were worked out from the DNA. The sample table holds about 160,000 clones, of which over 60% were seen once. About 0.93% of the sample lies in the top ten.

This clone was seen a handful of times. What this receptor recognizes is not known. Per-nucleotide qualities are absent, and no much larger clonotype sits a single base away. The cohort comprised some 730 healthy bone marrow donors. At the time of sampling, all cohort members were nominally healthy, though unrecorded immune exposures were likely present. The donor tested CMV seropositive and was one of the 289 seropositive cohort members. A peripheral blood sample was provided by each donor, and peripheral blood mononuclear cells were used for TCR beta sequencing. Genomic DNA was extracted from the blood cell samples with the Qiagen DNeasy Blood Extraction Kit. At the junction V is shortened by 6 bases and J by 9 bases; bases outside the gene matches: 12. Looking up the germline V gene yields CDR1 SNHLY and CDR2 FYNNEI. The CDR3, cysteine through phenylalanine, is 14 amino acids long. The CDR3 DNA has 42 bases and is translated from base 1.

Sample: PBMCs. Recombination joined TRBV2 with TRBJ1-1; TRBD1 lines up with 8 middle nucleotides. The origin of this receptor is a woman aged 50 to 65 in good health and CMV-seropositive. The DNA reads as follows: TGTGCCAGCAGCCAGACAGGGGCGACTGTAAAAGCTTTCTTT. Translated, it reads CASSQTGATVKAFF. Where the CDR3 stops, the reference TRBV2 and TRBJ1-1 genes take over; the full variable domain is EPEVTQTPSHQVTQMGQEVILRCVPISNHLYFYWYRQILGQKVEFLVSFYNNEISEKSEIFDDQFSVERPDGSNFTLKIRSTKLEDSAMYFCASSQTGATVKAFFGQGTRLTVV.